The TCR beta chain described here comes from a study of identical twins. From germline, CDR1 is DFQATT and CDR2 SNEGSKA (reference sequence). The CDR3 is 14 amino acids. Trimming took 7 bases from V and 0 from J, leaving 14 bases between them. TCRdb reanalysed the 5' RACE reads using MiXCR and keeps one entry per CDR3 protein. The table records about 520,000 distinct CDR3 sequences, 20% to 25% of them present only once. This sample was shared with a second study, whose subject was T cells expressing NK-cell markers. Per that paper: Seven sequenced donors out of eight were HCMV-seropositive, one seronegative.

The chain joins TRBV20-1 to TRBJ2-3, with D possibly matching TRBD2 (5 bases). The TCR was taken from a woman in her late teens or twenties in good health. Sequenced input: CD4+ T cells sorted from blood. The CDR3 sequence is CSVRAGSSTDTQYF. In nucleotides, the CDR3 is TGCAGTGTGAGGGCGGGCTCTAGCACAGATACGCAGTATTTT.